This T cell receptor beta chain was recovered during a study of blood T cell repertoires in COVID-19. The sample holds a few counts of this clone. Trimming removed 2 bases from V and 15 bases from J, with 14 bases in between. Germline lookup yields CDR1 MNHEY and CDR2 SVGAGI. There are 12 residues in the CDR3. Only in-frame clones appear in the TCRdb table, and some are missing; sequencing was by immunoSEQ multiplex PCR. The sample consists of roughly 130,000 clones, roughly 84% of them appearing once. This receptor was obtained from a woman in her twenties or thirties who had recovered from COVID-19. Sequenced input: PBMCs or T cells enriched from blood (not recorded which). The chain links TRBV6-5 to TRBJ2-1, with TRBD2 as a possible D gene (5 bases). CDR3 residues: CASSYRGGVSFF. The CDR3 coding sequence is TGTGCCAGCAGTTACCGGGGTGGGGTTTCGTTCTTC.